These T cell receptor beta chains were read from a single sample in a study of cytomegalovirus exposure and HLA in healthy donors. The table came from immunoSEQ multiplex PCR; TCRdb's copy has only in-frame clones and leaves some out. The table records roughly 100,000 clones, about three quarters of them present only once. The source material was PBMCs. The receptors stem from a woman between 18 and 29 years old in good health and CMV-seropositive. The CDR3 runs from the conserved cysteine through the conserved F or W. The D gene is left open where the match is weak. Rows give clone size only sometimes, using once, few, many, or a class for an expanded clone.

j_call d_call cdr3_length v_call clone_size cdr3_nt cdr3_aa
TRBJ1-2 TRBD1 14 TRBV19 NA TGTGCCAGTAACCGGGACAGGGTAAACTATGGCTACACCTTC CASNRDRVNYGYTF
TRBJ1-2 TRBD1 14 TRBV9 NA TGTGCCAGCAGCGTAGGAGGACAGGACTATGGCTACACCTTC CASSVGGQDYGYTF
TRBJ1-1 NA 13 TRBV6-1 NA TGTGCCAGCTATCAGGCCCTTAACACTGAAGCTTTCTTT CASYQALNTEAFF
TRBJ1-1 NA 11 TRBV30 few TGTGCCGGGGAGGAGAACACTGAAGCTTTCTTT CAGEENTEAFF
TRBJ1-2 TRBD1 15 TRBV6-1 NA TGTGCCAGCAGGGGGGTGGGACAGGGGATCGATGGCTACACCTTC CASRGVGQGIDGYTF
TRBJ2-7 NA 12 TRBV30 NA TGTGCCTGGAGTGTCGACAATCCCGAGCAGTACTTC CAWSVDNPEQYF
TRBJ2-3 TRBD2 14 TRBV5-6 NA TGTGCCAGCAGCTTGGTTAGCGGGGGAGATACGCAGTATTTT CASSLVSGGDTQYF
TRBJ2-7 NA 15 TRBV28 NA TGTGCCAGCAGTTCCTCAACTACAGGTAACTACGAGCAGTACTTC CASSSSTTGNYEQYF
TRBJ2-3 NA 12 TRBV27 NA TGTGCCAGCAGTCAGGCAACAGATACGCAGTATTTT CASSQATDTQYF
TRBJ2-7 NA 15 TRBV6-1 NA TGTGCCAGCAGTGCCCTTGACAGGTTATCCTACGAGCAGTACTTC CASSALDRLSYEQYF
TRBJ2-5 NA 13 TRBV7-7 NA TGTGCTAGCAGCTTAGCCCGGCGGGAGACCCAGTACTTC CASSLARRETQYF
TRBJ2-1 NA 13 TRBV2 NA TGTGCCAGCGGACCGGGACTTGACAATGAGCAGTTCTTC CASGPGLDNEQFF
TRBJ2-1 NA 14 TRBV2 NA TGTGCCAGCAGTGAAGGAGGATGGCTTCCTGAGCAGTTCTTC CASSEGGWLPEQFF
TRBJ1-1 NA 15 TRBV5-8 NA TGTGCCAGCAGCCCCCAAGCCCCTTTCGGCACTGAAGCTTTCTTT CASSPQAPFGTEAFF
TRBJ1-1 TRBD1 13 TRBV19 NA TGTGCCAGTAGCACAGGGGTGAACACTGAAGCTTTCTTT CASSTGVNTEAFF
TRBJ1-5 TRBD1 15 TRBV2 NA TGTGCCAGCAGACCGGACAGGGTGGGCAATCAGCCCCAGCATTTT CASRPDRVGNQPQHF
TRBJ1-3 TRBD1 17 TRBV18 once TGTGCCAGCTCACCACCGGCAGGGGGCAAGTACGGAAACACCATATATTTT CASSPPAGGKYGNTIYF
TRBJ1-1 NA 13 TRBV2 NA TGTGCCAGCAGTGAGATGGGGGGCACTGAAGCTTTCTTT CASSEMGGTEAFF
TRBJ1-2 NA 12 TRBV19 NA TGTGCCAGTAGTATCGAGGGAGGTGGCTACACCTTC CASSIEGGGYTF
TRBJ2-5 TRBD1 16 TRBV6-5 NA TGTGCCAGCAGTTCGGTGCGAGGGACAGAGCAAGAGACCCAGTACTTC CASSSVRGTEQETQYF
TRBJ2-7 TRBD2 17 TRBV9 NA TGTGCCAGCAGCACAGCTAGCGGGAGGGCCTCATTCTACGAGCAGTACTTC CASSTASGRASFYEQYF
TRBJ1-1 NA 14 TRBV7-9 NA TGTGCCAGCAGCTTACTGGCAGGGAAGGCTGAAGCTTTCTTT CASSLLAGKAEAFF
TRBJ1-2 NA 15 TRBV7-2 NA TGTGCCAGCAGCTTCCCAGCCGCAGGGCAACGTGGCTACACCTTC CASSFPAAGQRGYTF
TRBJ2-3 TRBD2 14 TRBV6-5 many TGTGCCGCTCAGGCTAGCGGGAGGACAGATACGCAGTATTTT CAAQASGRTDTQYF
TRBJ2-1 TRBD1 13 TRBV5-6 NA TGTGCCAGCAGCTTGGGAGGGGGCGATGAGCAGTTCTTC CASSLGGGDEQFF
TRBJ1-1 NA 15 TRBV6-1 NA TGTGCCAGCAGTTGCTACGGGGGGAGTGACACTGAAGCTTTCTTT CASSCYGGSDTEAFF
TRBJ2-7 NA 15 TRBV25-1 NA TGTGCCAGCAGTGAATTTGAGGGGGGGCGAAACGAGCAGTACTTC CASSEFEGGRNEQYF
TRBJ1-2 NA 13 TRBV7-2 NA TGTGCCAGCAGCTTACCCGGTAACTATGGCTACACCTTC CASSLPGNYGYTF
TRBJ2-1 NA 17 TRBV2 NA TGTGCCAGCAGTGAAGCAGGCCCCGGCCCACCGGGACTGAACTATTTCTTC CASSEAGPGPPGLNYFF
TRBJ1-6 TRBD1 14 TRBV9 NA TGTGCCAGCAGCGTGACAGGGATGAATTCACCCCTCCACTTT CASSVTGMNSPLHF
TRBJ2-2 NA 14 TRBV7-2 few TGTGCCAGCAGCTTAGGAGCTGACACCGGGGAGCTGTTTTTT CASSLGADTGELFF
TRBJ1-4 NA 16 TRBV5-1 NA TGCGCCAGCAGCTTGACCCTCGGGGGGTCTAATGAAAAACTGTTTTTT CASSLTLGGSNEKLFF
TRBJ1-3 NA 14 TRBV6-1 once TGTGCCAGCAGGGACATCGGCTCTGGAAACACCATATATTTT CASRDIGSGNTIYF
TRBJ2-2 NA 13 TRBV13 NA TGTGCCAGCAGCTTAGGCCGGGCCGGGGAGCTGTTTTTT CASSLGRAGELFF
TRBJ2-7 TRBD1 15 TRBV2 NA TGTGCCAGCAACCTCCAAGGACAGGGGGCCTACGAGCAGTACTTC CASNLQGQGAYEQYF
TRBJ1-6 NA 16 TRBV30 NA TGTGCTTTGGAAGGAGAGATCGACTCCTATAATTCACCCCTCCACTTT CALEGEIDSYNSPLHF
TRBJ1-3 NA 14 TRBV6-5 NA TGTGCCAGCAGTACTTCAAACTCTGGAAACACCATATATTTT CASSTSNSGNTIYF
TRBJ2-5 TRBD2 14 TRBV6-1 NA TGTGCCAGCAGCCAAAGCGGGAGTGCAGAGACCCAGTACTTC CASSQSGSAETQYF
TRBJ2-7 TRBD2 18 TRBV12-5 NA TGTGCTAGTGGTTTCCGCTCTGGACTAGCGGGATCCTTCTACGAGCAGTACTTC CASGFRSGLAGSFYEQYF
TRBJ1-5 NA 13 TRBV30 few TGTGCCTGGAGTCAACAGGGAGACCAGCCCCAGCATTTT CAWSQQGDQPQHF
TRBJ2-7 TRBD2 15 TRBV10-2 once TGCGCCAGCAGCGCACAACTAGCGCCTAGGTACGAGCAGTACTTC CASSAQLAPRYEQYF
TRBJ2-2 NA 17 TRBV27 NA TGTGCCAGCTCAACATCTCTGGCGGCCTCGAACACCGGGGAGCTGTTTTTT CASSTSLAASNTGELFF
TRBJ1-2 TRBD1 16 TRBV5-1 NA TGCGCCAGCAGCTTGGCCGCCGTGGGACAGGATAATGGCTACACCTTC CASSLAAVGQDNGYTF
TRBJ2-1 TRBD2 15 TRBV5-1 NA TGCGCCAGCAGCTGGGGACTAGTGGGTCGCAATGAGCAGTTCTTC CASSWGLVGRNEQFF
TRBJ2-3 TRBD2 15 TRBV2 NA TGTGCCAGCACCAAAGAGGCGGGAGGAACAGATACGCAGTATTTT CASTKEAGGTDTQYF
TRBJ2-5 TRBD1 14 TRBV5-1 NA TGCGCCAGCAGCCGGGACAGGGGCGGGGAGACCCAGTACTTC CASSRDRGGETQYF
TRBJ2-1 TRBD2 17 TRBV7-2 NA TGTGCCAGCAGCACTAGACTAGCGGGAGGGCCATACAATGAGCAGTTCTTC CASSTRLAGGPYNEQFF
TRBJ2-1 TRBD2 18 TRBV9 few TGTGCCAGCAGCCCCCGGGAGGCTAGCGGGAGGACCTACAATGAGCAGTTCTTC CASSPREASGRTYNEQFF
TRBJ2-1 NA 14 TRBV27 NA TGTGCCAGCAGTTTAACAGGTACCTACAATGAGCAGTTCTTC CASSLTGTYNEQFF
TRBJ1-5 NA 16 TRBV5-1 NA TGCGCCAGCAGCTTGTGGGGGGGCTTGGACAATCAGCCCCAGCATTTT CASSLWGGLDNQPQHF
TRBJ2-7 NA 13 TRBV4-1 NA TGCGCCAGCAGCCAAGAAGCGGTATACGAGCAGTACTTC CASSQEAVYEQYF
TRBJ2-7 TRBD1 13 TRBV19 NA TGTGCCAGTAGTATAGTCGGGGACAGCGAGCAGTACTTC CASSIVGDSEQYF
TRBJ2-3 TRBD2 14 TRBV28 NA TGTGCCACCCATCGAGCGGGAAGCTCGGATACGCAGTATTTT CATHRAGSSDTQYF
TRBJ1-5 TRBD1 14 TRBV29-1 few TGCAGCGTTGGAACCGGGACAGGGGGTCAGCCCCAGCATTTT CSVGTGTGGQPQHF
TRBJ1-1 TRBD1 14 TRBV7-6 few TGTGCCAGCAGCCCCCAGGAGATTCAGGGGGGAGCTTTCTTT CASSPQEIQGGAFF
TRBJ2-2 NA 17 TRBV18 once TGTGCCAGCTCAATCCGCGGAGCGGGTTTGAACACCGGGGAGCTGTTTTTT CASSIRGAGLNTGELFF
TRBJ1-5 NA 13 TRBV7-9 NA TGTGCCAGCAGCCCAGGGGGCAATCAGCCCCAGCATTTT CASSPGGNQPQHF
TRBJ2-2 NA 14 TRBV5-1 NA TGCGCCAGCAGCCAAGGACAGACAACCGGGGAGCTGTTTTTT CASSQGQTTGELFF